The T cell receptor (beta chain) described here comes from a study of beta chain features in type 1 diabetes. Investigators reverse transcribed all isolated RNA, so they sequenced expressed TCRB transcripts. Only in-frame clones appear in the TCRdb table, and some are missing; sequencing was by immunoSEQ multiplex PCR. The sample has under 250,000 clones, about 11% seen once. Concerning this clone itself: Its antigen is still unknown.

After removal of 2 bases from V and 6 bases from J, the junction contained 7 bases not matched to a gene. This CDR3 is 17 amino acids long. Germline V gene data show CDR1 as SGHTA and CDR2 as FQGNSA. Study-level results: TCRB CDR3s from Type 1 diabetes patients were moderately but significantly shorter in all four CD4+ subsets.

The V and J genes are TRBV7-2 and TRBJ2-5; TRBD2 aligns across 15 bases. The TCR comes from a man between 18 and 35 years old in good health. The specimen was central memory CD4+ T cells from blood. This CDR3 reads CASSLPGLAGGRKTQYF. In DNA form, the CDR3 reads TGTGCCAGCAGCTTACCTGGACTAGCGGGGGGGCGTAAGACCCAGTACTTC.